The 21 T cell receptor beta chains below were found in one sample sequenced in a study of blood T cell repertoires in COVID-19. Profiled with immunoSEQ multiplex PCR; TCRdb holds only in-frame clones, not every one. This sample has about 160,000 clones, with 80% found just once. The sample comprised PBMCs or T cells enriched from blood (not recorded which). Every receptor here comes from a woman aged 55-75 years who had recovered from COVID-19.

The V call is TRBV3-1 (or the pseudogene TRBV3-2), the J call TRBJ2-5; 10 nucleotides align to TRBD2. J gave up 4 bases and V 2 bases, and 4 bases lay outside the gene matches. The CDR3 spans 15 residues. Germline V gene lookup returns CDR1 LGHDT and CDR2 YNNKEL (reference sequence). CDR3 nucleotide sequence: TGTGCCAGCAGCCAACTAGCGGGGGAGGGAGAGACCCAGTACTTC. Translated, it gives CASSQLAGEGETQYF.

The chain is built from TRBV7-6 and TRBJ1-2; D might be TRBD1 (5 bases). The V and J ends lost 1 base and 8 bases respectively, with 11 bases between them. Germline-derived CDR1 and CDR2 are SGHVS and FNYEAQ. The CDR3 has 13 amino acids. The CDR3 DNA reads TGTGCCAGCAGCTTAGGGGGCAATGGCGGCTACACCTTC. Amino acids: CASSLGGNGGYTF. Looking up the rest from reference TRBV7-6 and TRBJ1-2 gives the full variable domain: GAGVSQSPRYKVTKRGQDVALRCDPISGHVSLYWYRQALGQGPEFLTYFNYEAQQDKSGLPNDRFSAERPEGSISTLTIQRTEQRDSAMYRCASSLGGNGGYTFGSGTRLTVV.

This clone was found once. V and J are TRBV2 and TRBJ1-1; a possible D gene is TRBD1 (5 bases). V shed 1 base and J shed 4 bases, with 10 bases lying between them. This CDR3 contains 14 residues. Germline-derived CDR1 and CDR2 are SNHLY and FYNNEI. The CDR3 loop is CASSEDGGATEAFF. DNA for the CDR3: TGTGCCAGCAGTGAAGACGGGGGTGCCACTGAAGCTTTCTTT.

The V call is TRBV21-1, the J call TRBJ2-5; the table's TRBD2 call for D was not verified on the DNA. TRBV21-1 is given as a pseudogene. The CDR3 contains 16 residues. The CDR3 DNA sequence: TGTGCCAGCAGCATTAAAACCGGGACTAGACAAGAGACCCAGTACTTC. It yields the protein CASSIKTGTRQETQYF.

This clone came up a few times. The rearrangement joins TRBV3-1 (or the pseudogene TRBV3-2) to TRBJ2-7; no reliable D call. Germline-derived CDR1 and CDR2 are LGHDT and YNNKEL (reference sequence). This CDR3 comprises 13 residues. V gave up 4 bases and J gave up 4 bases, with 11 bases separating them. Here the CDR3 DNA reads TGTGCCAGCAGCCTCCGTGTGGAGTACGAGCAGTACTTC. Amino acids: CASSLRVEYEQYF.

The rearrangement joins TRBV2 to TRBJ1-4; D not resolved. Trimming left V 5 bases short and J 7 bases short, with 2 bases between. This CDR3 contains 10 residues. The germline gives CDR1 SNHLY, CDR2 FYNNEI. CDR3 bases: TGTGCCAGCAGTCTTGAAAAACTGTTTTTT. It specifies CASSLEKLFF.

In nucleotides, the CDR3 is TGTGCCAGCAGTGAGTCGACAGGGGGATACGAGCAGTACTTC. It translates to CASSESTGGYEQYF. The chain joins TRBV2 to TRBJ2-7; TRBD1 matches 9 bases. V was pared by 3 bases and J by 4 bases, with 4 bases of the junction left unmatched. The germline V gene encodes CDR1 SNHLY and CDR2 FYNNEI. CDR3 length equals 14 residues.

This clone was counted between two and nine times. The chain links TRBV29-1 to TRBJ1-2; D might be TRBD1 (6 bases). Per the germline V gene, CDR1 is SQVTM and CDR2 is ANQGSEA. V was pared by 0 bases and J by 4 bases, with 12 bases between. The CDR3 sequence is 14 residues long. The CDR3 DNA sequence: TGCAGCGTTGAAGACGAAAGCAGGGGCTATGGCTACACCTTC. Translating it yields CSVEDESRGYGYTF.

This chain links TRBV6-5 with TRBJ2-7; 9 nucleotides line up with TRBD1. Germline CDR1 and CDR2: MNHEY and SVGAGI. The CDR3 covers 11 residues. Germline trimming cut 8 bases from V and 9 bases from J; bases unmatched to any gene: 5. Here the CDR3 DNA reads TGTGCCAGCCGGACAGGGGTTGTGCAGTACTTC. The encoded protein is CASRTGVVQYF.

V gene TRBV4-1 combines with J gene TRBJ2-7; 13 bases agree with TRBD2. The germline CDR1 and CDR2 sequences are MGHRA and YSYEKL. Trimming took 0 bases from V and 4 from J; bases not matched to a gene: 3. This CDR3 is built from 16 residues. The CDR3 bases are TGCGCCAGCAGCCAAGAACTAGCGGGGGGGCTGTACGAGCAGTACTTC. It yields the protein CASSQELAGGLYEQYF.

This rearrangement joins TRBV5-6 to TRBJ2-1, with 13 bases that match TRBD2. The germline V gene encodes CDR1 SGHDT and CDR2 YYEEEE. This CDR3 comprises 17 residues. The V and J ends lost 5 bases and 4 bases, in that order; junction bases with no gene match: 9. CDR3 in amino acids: CASSSTSGGARYNEQFF. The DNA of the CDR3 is TGTGCCAGCAGTTCTACTAGCGGGGGGGCGCGATACAATGAGCAGTTCTTC.

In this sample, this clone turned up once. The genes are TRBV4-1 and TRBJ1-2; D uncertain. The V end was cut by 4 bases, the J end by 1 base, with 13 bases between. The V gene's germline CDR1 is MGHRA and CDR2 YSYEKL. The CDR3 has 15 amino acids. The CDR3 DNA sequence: TGCGCCAGCAGCCTCCAGACTTACGGTAACTATGGCTACACCTTC. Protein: CASSLQTYGNYGYTF.

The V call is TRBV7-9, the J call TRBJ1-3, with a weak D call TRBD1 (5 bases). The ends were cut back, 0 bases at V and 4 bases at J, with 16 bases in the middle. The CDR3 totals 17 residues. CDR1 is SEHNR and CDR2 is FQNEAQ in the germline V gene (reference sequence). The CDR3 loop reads CASSLAPAGAEGNTIYF. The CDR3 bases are TGTGCCAGCAGCTTAGCGCCAGCTGGGGCCGAGGGAAACACCATATATTTT.

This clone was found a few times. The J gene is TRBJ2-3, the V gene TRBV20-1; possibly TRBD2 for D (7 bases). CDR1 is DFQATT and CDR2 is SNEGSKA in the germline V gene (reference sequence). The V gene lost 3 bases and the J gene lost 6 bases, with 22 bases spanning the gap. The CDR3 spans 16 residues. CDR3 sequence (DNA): TGCAGTGCTAGTCCAAGGGGGGGGGCACGGCTGGATACGCAGTATTTT. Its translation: CSASPRGGARLDTQYF.

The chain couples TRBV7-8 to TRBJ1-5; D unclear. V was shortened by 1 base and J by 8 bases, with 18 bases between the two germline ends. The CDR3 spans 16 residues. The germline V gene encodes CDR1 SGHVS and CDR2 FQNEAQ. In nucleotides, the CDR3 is TGTGCCAGCAGCTTAGGATCTCCTCTTCTAATAAAGCCCCAGCATTTT. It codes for CASSLGSPLLIKPQHF.

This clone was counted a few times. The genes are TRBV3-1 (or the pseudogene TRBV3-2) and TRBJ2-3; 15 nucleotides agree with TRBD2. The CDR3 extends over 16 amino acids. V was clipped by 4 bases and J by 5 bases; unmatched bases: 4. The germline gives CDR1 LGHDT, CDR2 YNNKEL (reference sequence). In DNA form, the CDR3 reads TGTGCCAGCAGCCTTCAGGGACTAGCGGGGGGAGATACGCAGTATTTT. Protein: CASSLQGLAGGDTQYF.

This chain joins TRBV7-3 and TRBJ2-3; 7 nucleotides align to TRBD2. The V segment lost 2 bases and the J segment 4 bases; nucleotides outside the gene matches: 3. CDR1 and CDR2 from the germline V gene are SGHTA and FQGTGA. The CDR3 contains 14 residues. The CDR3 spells CASSLFGGADTQYF. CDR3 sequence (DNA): TGTGCCAGCAGCTTATTTGGGGGGGCAGATACGCAGTATTTT.

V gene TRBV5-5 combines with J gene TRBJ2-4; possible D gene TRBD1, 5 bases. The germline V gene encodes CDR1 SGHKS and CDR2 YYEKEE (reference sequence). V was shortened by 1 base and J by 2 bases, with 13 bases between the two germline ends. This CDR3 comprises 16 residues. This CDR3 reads CASSLSRVYTKNIQYF. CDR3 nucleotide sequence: TGTGCCAGCAGCTTGTCCAGGGTTTACACCAAAAACATTCAGTACTTC.

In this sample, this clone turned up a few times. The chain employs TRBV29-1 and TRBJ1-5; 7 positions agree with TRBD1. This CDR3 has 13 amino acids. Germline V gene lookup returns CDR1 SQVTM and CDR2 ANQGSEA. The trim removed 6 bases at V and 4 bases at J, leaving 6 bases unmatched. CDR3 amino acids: CSVRQGLNQPQHF. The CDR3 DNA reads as TGCAGCGTCAGACAGGGCTTAAATCAGCCCCAGCATTTT.

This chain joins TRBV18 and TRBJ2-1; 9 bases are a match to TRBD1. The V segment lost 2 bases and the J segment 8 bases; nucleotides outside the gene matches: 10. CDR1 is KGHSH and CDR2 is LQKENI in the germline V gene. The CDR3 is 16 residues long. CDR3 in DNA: TGTGCCAGCTCACCAACTTGGGGACAGGGTAAGGATGAGCAGTTCTTC. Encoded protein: CASSPTWGQGKDEQFF.

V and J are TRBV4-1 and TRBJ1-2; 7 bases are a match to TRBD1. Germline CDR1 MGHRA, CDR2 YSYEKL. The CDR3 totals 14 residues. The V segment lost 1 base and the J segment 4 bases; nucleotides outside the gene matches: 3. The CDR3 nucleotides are TGCGCCAGCAGCCAAGTGGGACAGACCTATGGCTACACCTTC. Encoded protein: CASSQVGQTYGYTF.